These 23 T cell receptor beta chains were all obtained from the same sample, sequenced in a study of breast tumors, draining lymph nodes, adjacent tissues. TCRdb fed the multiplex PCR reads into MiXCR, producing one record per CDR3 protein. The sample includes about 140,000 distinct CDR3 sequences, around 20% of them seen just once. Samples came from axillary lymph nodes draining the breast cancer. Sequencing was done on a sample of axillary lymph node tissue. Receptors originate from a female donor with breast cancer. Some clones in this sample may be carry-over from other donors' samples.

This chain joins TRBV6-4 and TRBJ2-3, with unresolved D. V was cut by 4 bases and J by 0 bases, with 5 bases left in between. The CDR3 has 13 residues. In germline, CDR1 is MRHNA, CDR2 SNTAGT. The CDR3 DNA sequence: TGTGCCAGCAGTGCCAGCAGCACAGATACGCAGTATTTT. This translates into CASSASSTDTQYF.

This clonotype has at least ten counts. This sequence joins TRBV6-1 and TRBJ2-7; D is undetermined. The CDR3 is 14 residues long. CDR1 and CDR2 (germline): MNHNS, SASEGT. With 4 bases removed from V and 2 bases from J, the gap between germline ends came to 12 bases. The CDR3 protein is CASSGFNGPYEQYF. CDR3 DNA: TGTGCCAGCAGTGGGTTCAACGGTCCCTACGAGCAGTACTTC.

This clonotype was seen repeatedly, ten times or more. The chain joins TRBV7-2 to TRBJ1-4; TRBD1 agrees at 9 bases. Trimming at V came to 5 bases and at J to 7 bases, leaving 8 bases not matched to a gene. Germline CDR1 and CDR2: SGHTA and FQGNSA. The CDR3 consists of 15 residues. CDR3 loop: CASSLYRGRAEKLFF. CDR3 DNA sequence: TGTGCCAGCAGCCTGTACAGGGGGCGCGCTGAAAAACTGTTTTTT.

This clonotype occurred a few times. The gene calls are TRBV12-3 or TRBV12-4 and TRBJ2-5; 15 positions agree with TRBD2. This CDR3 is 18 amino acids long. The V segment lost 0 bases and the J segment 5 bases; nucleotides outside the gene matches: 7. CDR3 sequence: CASSLAAVGLAGGETQYF. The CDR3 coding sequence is TGTGCCAGCAGTTTAGCTGCCGTCGGACTAGCGGGAGGGGAGACCCAGTACTTC.

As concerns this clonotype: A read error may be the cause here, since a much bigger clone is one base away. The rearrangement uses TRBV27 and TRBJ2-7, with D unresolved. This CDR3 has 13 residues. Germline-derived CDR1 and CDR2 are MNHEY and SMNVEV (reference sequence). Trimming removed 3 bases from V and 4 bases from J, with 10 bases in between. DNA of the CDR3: TGTGCCAGCAGTTTCCGTGGGCAGTACGAGCAGTACTTC. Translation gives CASSFRGQYEQYF.

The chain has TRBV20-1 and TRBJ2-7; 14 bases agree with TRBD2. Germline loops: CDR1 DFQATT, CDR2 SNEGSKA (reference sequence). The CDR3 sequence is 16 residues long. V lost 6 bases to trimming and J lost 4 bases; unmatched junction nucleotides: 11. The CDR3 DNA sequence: TGCAGTGCGAGGACTAGCGGGAGGATCAACCTTTACGAGCAGTACTTC. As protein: CSARTSGRINLYEQYF.

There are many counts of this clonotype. The CDR3 sequence is CSAILLTISGDMSTDTQYF. DNA of the CDR3: TGCAGTGCTATTCTCCTTACAATAAGCGGTGATATGAGCACAGATACGCAGTATTTT. V is TRBV20-1 and J is TRBJ2-3, with D possibly being TRBD2 (5 bases). Trimming cost V 4 bases and J 0 bases, with 26 bases left between them. CDR1 and CDR2 (germline): DFQATT, SNEGSKA (reference sequence). The CDR3 sequence is 19 residues long.

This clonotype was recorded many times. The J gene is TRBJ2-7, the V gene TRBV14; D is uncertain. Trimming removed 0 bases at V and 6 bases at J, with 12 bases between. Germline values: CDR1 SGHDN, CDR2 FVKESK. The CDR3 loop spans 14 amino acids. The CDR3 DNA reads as TGTGCCAGCAGCCAAGAGGCCACCTTGGGCGAGCAGTACTTC. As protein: CASSQEATLGEQYF.

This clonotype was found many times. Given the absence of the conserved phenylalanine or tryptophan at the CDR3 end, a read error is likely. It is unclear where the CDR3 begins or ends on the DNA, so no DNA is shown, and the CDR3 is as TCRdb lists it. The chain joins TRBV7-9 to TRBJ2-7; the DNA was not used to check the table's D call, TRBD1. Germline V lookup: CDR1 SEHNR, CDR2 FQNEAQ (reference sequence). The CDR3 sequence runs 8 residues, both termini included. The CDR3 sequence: CASSLDRQ.

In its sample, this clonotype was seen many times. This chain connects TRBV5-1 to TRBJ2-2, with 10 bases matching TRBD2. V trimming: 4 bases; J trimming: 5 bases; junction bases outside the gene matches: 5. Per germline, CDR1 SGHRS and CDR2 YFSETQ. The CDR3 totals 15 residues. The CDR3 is CASSLAGVNTGELFF. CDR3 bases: TGCGCCAGCAGCCTAGCGGGAGTTAATACCGGGGAGCTGTTTTTT.

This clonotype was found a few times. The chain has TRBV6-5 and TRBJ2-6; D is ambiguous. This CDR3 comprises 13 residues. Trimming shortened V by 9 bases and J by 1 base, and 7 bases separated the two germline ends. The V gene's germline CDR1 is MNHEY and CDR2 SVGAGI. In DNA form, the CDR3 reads TGTGCCAGTCAGAGGTCTGGGGCCAACGTCCTGACTTTC. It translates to CASQRSGANVLTF.

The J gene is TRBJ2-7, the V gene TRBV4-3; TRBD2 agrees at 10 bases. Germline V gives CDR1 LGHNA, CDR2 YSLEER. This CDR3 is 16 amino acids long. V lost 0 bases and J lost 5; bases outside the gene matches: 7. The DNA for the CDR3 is TGCGCCAGCAGCCAAGAGCTAGCGGGAGTGATCCACGAGCAGTACTTC. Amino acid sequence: CASSQELAGVIHEQYF.

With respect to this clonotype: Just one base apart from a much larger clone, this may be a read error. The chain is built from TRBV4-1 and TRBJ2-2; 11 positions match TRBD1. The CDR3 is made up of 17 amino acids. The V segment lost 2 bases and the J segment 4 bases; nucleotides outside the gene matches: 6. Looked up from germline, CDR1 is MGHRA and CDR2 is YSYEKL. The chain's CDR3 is CASSQTPGTGGTGELFF. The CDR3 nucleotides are TGCGCCAGCAGCCAAACCCCCGGGACAGGGGGCACCGGGGAGCTGTTTTTT.

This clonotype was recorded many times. CDR3 nucleotide sequence: TGTGCCAGCAGTGAACAGGGCTACGAGCAGTACTTC. Translation: CASSEQGYEQYF. V is TRBV6-1 and J is TRBJ2-7; tentative D call: TRBD1 (5 bases). Germline V gene lookup returns CDR1 MNHNS and CDR2 SASEGT. The length of the CDR3 is 12 residues. Trimming removed 2 bases from V and 3 bases from J, with 5 bases in between.

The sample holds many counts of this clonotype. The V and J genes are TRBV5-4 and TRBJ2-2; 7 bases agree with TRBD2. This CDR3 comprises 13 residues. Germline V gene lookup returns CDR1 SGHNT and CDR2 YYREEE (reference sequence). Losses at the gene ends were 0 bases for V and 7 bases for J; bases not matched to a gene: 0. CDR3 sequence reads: CASSLGEGGELFF. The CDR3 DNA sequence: TGTGCCAGCAGCTTGGGGGAGGGCGGGGAGCTGTTTTTT.

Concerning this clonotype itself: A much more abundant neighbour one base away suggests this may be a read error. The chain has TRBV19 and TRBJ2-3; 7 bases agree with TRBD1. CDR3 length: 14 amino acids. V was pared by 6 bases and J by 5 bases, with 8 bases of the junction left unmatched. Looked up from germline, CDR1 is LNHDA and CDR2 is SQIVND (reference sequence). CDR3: CASRGQASIDTQYF. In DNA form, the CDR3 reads TGTGCCAGTAGAGGACAGGCTTCCATAGATACGCAGTATTTT.

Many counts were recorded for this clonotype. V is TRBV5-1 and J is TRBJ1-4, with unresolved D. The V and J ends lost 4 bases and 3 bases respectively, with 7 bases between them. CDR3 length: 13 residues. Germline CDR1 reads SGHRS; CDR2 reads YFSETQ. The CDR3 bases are TGCGCCAGCAGCCCGAACTCTAATGAAAAACTGTTTTTT. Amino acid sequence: CASSPNSNEKLFF.

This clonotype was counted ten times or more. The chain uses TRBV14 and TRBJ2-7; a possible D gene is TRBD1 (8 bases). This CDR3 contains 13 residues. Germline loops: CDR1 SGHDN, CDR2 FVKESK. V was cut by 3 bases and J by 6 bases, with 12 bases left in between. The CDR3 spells CASSQNRGGEQYF. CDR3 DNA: TGTGCCAGCAGCCAGAACAGGGGGGGCGAGCAGTACTTC.

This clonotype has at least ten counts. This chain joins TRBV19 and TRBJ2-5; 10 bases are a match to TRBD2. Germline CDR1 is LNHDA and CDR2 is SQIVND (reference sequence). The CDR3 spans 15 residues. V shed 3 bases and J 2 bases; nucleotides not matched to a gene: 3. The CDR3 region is CASSMGLANQETQYF. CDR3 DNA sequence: TGTGCCAGTAGTATGGGACTAGCGAATCAAGAGACCCAGTACTTC.

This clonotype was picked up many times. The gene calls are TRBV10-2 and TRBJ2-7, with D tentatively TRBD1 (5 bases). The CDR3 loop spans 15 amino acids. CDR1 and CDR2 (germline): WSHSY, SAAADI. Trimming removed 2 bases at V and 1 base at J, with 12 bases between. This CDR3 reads CASSEPGPRSYEQYF. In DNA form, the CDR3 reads TGCGCCAGCAGTGAGCCAGGGCCAAGATCCTACGAGCAGTACTTC.

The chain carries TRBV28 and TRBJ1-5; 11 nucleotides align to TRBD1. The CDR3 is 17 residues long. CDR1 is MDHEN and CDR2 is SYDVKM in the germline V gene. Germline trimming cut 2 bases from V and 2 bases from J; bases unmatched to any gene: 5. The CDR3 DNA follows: TGTGCCAGCAGTTTAAGGGGACAGGGGGTGGGCAATCAGCCCCAGCATTTT. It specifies CASSLRGQGVGNQPQHF.

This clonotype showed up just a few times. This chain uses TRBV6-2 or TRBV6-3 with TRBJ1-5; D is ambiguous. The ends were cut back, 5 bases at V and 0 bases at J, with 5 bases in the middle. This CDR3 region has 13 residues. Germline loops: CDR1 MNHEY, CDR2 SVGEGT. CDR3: CASSRSSNQPQHF. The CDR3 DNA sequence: TGTGCCAGCAGTCGGTCTAGCAATCAGCCCCAGCATTTT.

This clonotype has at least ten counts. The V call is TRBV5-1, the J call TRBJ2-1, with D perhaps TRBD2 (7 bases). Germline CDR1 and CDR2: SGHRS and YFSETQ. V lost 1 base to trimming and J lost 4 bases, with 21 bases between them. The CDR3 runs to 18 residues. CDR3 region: CASSLNPGGLWSYNEQFF. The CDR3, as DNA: TGCGCCAGCAGCTTGAATCCGGGGGGCCTGTGGTCATACAATGAGCAGTTCTTC.